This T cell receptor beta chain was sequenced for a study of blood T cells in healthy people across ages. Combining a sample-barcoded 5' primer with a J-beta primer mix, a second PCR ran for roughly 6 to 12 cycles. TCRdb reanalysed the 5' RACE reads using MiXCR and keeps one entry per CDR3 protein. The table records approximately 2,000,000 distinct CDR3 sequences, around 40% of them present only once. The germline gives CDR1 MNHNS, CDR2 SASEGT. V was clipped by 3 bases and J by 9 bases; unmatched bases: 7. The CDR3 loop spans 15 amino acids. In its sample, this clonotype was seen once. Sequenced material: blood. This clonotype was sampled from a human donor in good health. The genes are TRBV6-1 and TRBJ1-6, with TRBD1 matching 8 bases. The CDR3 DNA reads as TGTGCCAGCAGTGACCGGACAGGGAACGGTTCACCCCTCCACTTT. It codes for CASSDRTGNGSPLHF.